This T cell receptor (beta chain) was retrieved from a study of blood T cell repertoires in COVID-19. Clones were read by immunoSEQ multiplex PCR, and TCRdb kept only the in-frame ones, dropping some. This sample has about 140,000 clones, with just over 85% found just once. CDR1 and CDR2 (germline): SGHTA, FQGNSA. The length of the CDR3 is 13 residues. V was trimmed by 4 bases and J by 1 base, leaving 5 bases between them. Sequenced material: peripheral blood. The rearrangement links TRBV7-2 to TRBJ1-5; no clear D gene. This sequence was found in a woman aged 60-75 years with acute or convalescent COVID-19. CDR3 nucleotide sequence: TGTGCCAGCAGCTCTATGAGCAATCAGCCCCAGCATTTT. Its protein product is CASSSMSNQPQHF.